This T cell receptor (beta chain) derives from a study of resident and recirculating memory T cells in vitiligo. Using immunoSEQ multiplex PCR, the repertoire was profiled, and TCRdb retains in-frame clones only, with some absent. The repertoire holds around 78,000 clones, with around 92% as singletons. As regards this clone: It is unclear where the CDR3 begins or ends on the DNA, so no DNA is shown, and the CDR3 is as TCRdb lists it.

Germline assignment: CDR1 SGHRS and CDR2 YFSETQ. Inclusive of both ends, the CDR3 amounts to 15 amino acids. The receptor's source is a male donor with vitiligo. Sequences were obtained from blood. This sequence joins TRBV5-1 and TRBJ2-7; the table assigns TRBD1, which was not confirmed against the DNA. The CDR3 spells CASSPGVAGGSVRYF.